This TCR beta chain appears in the sequencing data of a study of T cells after yellow fever vaccination. TCRdb re-called the 5' RACE reads through MiXCR, storing one row per CDR3 protein. The table has some 250,000 distinct CDR3 sequences, about 3.5% seen once. There are many counts of this clonotype. CDR3 length: 14 amino acids. Germline V lookup: CDR1 KGHSH, CDR2 LQKENI. J lost 4 bases, V lost 1 base, and 0 bases had no gene match. The clonotype comes from a young man who received the YFV17D yellow fever vaccine. Sample: PBMCs, taken 15 days after the yellow fever booster vaccination. This chain joins TRBV18 and TRBJ1-2, with TRBD1 matching over 10 bases. The CDR3 region is CASSPRTGGYGYTF. The CDR3 nucleotides read TGTGCCAGCTCACCACGGACAGGGGGCTATGGCTACACCTTC.